This T cell receptor (beta chain) is from a study of beta chain features in type 1 diabetes. Study summary: Researchers looked at 85 million to 110 million sorted cells across all samples.

Every donor had blood drawn once into heparin, around 0.12 L on average. As to this clone: Its matching antigen is unknown.

The CDR3 is made up of 16 amino acids. V lost 6 bases and J 2 bases, leaving 17 bases between the germline ends. Per the germline V gene, CDR1 is MDHEN and CDR2 is SYDVKM. Isolated RNA was reverse transcribed in full, so expressed TCRB transcripts were sequenced. Reads from naive, central memory and regulatory T cell samples averaged roughly 3.3 million. The repertoire was sequenced with immunoSEQ multiplex PCR; TCRdb's copy has only in-frame clones and lacks some. The sample contains around 250,000 clones, over 11% of which appear only once. Study results and limitations: Amplification by PCR could prefer shorter templates, with the same effect in patients and controls. Among patients with Type 1 diabetes, TCRB CDR3s were moderately but significantly shorter in every one of the four CD4+ subsets.

The chain recombines TRBV28 with TRBJ2-1, with a tentative D call TRBD2 (5 bases). The sample consisted of naive CD4+ T cells from blood. This sequence was found in a man aged 30 to 39 with type 1 diabetes. The CDR3 protein is CASSGKRPRTYNEQFF. The CDR3 nucleotides read TGTGCCAGCAGCGGGAAACGTCCGAGAACCTACAATGAGCAGTTCTTC.